One sample yielded the 10 T cell receptor beta chains listed below, sequenced in a study of blood T cell repertoires in COVID-19. The assay was immunoSEQ multiplex PCR, and TCRdb's table has in-frame clones only and misses some. Of about 200,000 clones in the sample, under 90% were seen once. The sequencing input was peripheral blood. The receptors here all came from a man between 45 and 60 years old with acute or convalescent COVID-19.

The rearrangement uses TRBV2 and TRBJ1-1, with TRBD1 as a possible D gene (5 bases). Germline values: CDR1 SNHLY, CDR2 FYNNEI. V was shortened by 7 bases and J by 1 base, with 13 bases between the two germline ends. The CDR3 runs to 14 residues. The CDR3 DNA follows: TGTGCCAGCACCCCTCATCAGGGGAACACTGAAGCTTTCTTT. This gives the protein CASTPHQGNTEAFF.

The rearrangement links TRBV12-3 or TRBV12-4 to TRBJ1-4; D might be TRBD1 (6 bases). The CDR3 consists of 13 residues. The V gene lost 5 bases and the J gene lost 8 bases, with 12 bases spanning the gap. In DNA, the CDR3 is TGTGCCAGCAGTCGGGGACATCAAGAAAAACTGTTTTTT. It specifies CASSRGHQEKLFF.

V gene TRBV11-3 combines with J gene TRBJ2-2; TRBD1 aligns across 7 bases. Germline V CDR1 and CDR2: SGHNT, YENEEA. This CDR3 has 13 amino acids. After removal of 5 bases from V and 6 bases from J, the junction contained 3 bases not matched to a gene. CDR3 DNA: TGTGCCAGCAGCGACAGGGTTGCCGGGGAGCTGTTTTTT. Residues: CASSDRVAGELFF.

The gene calls are TRBV11-2 and TRBJ1-5; TRBD1 is a possible D gene (6 bases). The CDR3 consists of 18 residues. Germline V gives CDR1 SGHAT, CDR2 FQNNGV. V lost 2 bases, J lost 0 bases, and 17 bases lay in between. CDR3 region: CASSLRGIGADSNQPQHF. The CDR3 DNA is TGTGCCAGCAGCTTAAGGGGGATAGGGGCCGATAGCAATCAGCCCCAGCATTTT.

The chain is built from TRBV27 and TRBJ1-6, with 9 bases identical to TRBD1. The CDR3 has 15 amino acids. The V and J ends lost 4 bases and 10 bases, in that order; junction bases with no gene match: 8. Germline CDR1 reads MNHEY; CDR2 reads SMNVEV (reference sequence). The CDR3: CASSSPGTGRSPLHF. In DNA form, the CDR3 reads TGTGCCAGCAGTTCCCCCGGGACAGGGCGATCACCCCTCCACTTT.

DNA for the CDR3: TGTGCCAGCAGCCCTAGACAGGGTCAAGGTTCACCCCTCCACTTT. This codes for CASSPRQGQGSPLHF. This chain links TRBV5-4 with TRBJ1-6, with TRBD1 matching 7 bases. Per the germline V gene, CDR1 is SGHNT and CDR2 is YYREEE (reference sequence). The CDR3 is 15 amino acids. V lost 4 bases and J lost 9; bases outside the gene matches: 10. Looking up the rest from reference TRBV5-4 and TRBJ1-6 gives the full variable domain: ETGVTQSPTHLIKTRGQQVTLRCSSQSGHNTVSWYQQALGQGPQFIFQYYREEENGRGNFPPRFSGLQFPNYSSELNVNALELDDSALYLCASSPRQGQGSPLHFGNGTRLTVT.

The chain links TRBV30 to TRBJ1-5; a possible D gene is TRBD1 (5 bases). There are 13 residues in the CDR3. Trimming removed 0 bases from V and 7 bases from J, with 10 bases in between. Germline V gene lookup returns CDR1 GTSNPN and CDR2 SVGIG (reference sequence). The CDR3 DNA sequence: TGTGCCTGGAGTGTTAGGGGTTGGCAGCCCCAGCATTTT. The encoded protein is CAWSVRGWQPQHF.

The chain joins TRBV24-1 to TRBJ2-5; D might be TRBD1 (5 bases). CDR1 is KGHDR and CDR2 is SFDVKD in the germline V gene. Trimming took 2 bases from V and 1 from J, leaving 10 bases between them. The CDR3 runs 15 residues. The DNA for the CDR3 is TGTGCCACCAGTGATTCCAGGGTCGGCCAAGAGACCCAGTACTTC. Translated: CATSDSRVGQETQYF.

The DNA for the CDR3 is TGTGCCAGCAGCTCGACAGAAGGAAACTATGGCTACACCTTC. Translation gives CASSSTEGNYGYTF. This chain links TRBV7-9 with TRBJ1-2, with D possibly matching TRBD1 (5 bases). Per the germline V gene, CDR1 is SEHNR and CDR2 is FQNEAQ (reference sequence). This CDR3 contains 14 residues. V shed 4 bases and J shed 2 bases, with 11 bases lying between them.

V usage is TRBV19 and J usage is TRBJ1-2; 11 positions match TRBD1. Germline V lookup: CDR1 LNHDA, CDR2 SQIVND (reference sequence). The CDR3 is 18 amino acids. V trimming: 5 bases; J trimming: 2 bases; junction bases outside the gene matches: 13. CDR3 nucleotides: TGTGCCAGTAGTGAGAGGACAGGGGGCAGCTATTCGAACTATGGCTACACCTTC. The encoded protein is CASSERTGGSYSNYGYTF.